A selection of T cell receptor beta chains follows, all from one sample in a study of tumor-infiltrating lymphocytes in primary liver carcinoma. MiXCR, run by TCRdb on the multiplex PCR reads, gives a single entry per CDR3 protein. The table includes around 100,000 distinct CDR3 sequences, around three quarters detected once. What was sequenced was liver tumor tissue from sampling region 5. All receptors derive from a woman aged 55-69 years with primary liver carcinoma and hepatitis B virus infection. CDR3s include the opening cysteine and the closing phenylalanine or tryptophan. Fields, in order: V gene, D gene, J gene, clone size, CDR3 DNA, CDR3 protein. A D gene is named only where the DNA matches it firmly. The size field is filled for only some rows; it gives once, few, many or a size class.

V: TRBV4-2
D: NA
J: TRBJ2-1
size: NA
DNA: TGTGCCGGCAGCCAAGACCCAAGGGGGCGGGACGAGCAGTTCTTC
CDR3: CAGSQDPRGRDEQFF

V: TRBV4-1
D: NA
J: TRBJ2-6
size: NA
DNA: TGCGCCAGCAGCCAAGGTCGTAGAGGGACTGGGGCCAACGTCCTAACTTTC
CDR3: CASSQGRRGTGANVLTF

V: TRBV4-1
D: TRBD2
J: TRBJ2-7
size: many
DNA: TGCGCCAGCAGCCGGTTACTAGCGGGGGTTTCTTCCTACGAGCAGTACTTC
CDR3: CASSRLLAGVSSYEQYF

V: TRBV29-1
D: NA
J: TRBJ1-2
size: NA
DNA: TGCAGCTCAGGACCGGGAAATAACTATGGCTACATCTTC
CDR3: CSSGPGNNYGYIF

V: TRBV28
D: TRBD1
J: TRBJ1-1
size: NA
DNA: TGTGCCAGCCCCGGACCGGGACAGGGGATGAACACTGAAGCTTTATTT
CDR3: CASPGPGQGMNTEALF

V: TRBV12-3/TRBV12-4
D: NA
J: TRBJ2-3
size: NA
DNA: TGTGCCAGCAGTAATCAGCGGCAGGGAGATATGCAGTATTTT
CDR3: CASSNQRQGDMQYF

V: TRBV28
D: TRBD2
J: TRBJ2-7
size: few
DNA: TGTGCCAGCGGGCGGGAGATCTCCTACGAGCAGTACTTC
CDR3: CASGREISYEQYF

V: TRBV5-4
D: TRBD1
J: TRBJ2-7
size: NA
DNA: TGTGCCAGCAACACCGGGACAGTCCCCTACGAGCAACACTTC
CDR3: CASNTGTVPYEQHF

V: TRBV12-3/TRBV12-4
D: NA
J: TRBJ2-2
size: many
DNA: TGTGCCAGCAGTTCGACATCCACCGGGGAGCTGTTTTTT
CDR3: CASSSTSTGELFF

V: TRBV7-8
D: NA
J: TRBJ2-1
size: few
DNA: TGTGCCAGCAGTTTAGAACAGGATCTCTACAATGAGCAGTTCTTC
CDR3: CASSLEQDLYNEQFF

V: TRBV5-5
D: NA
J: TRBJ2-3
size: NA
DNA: TGTGCCACTACCCCGGACGGTCCCACAGATACGCAGTATTTT
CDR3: CATTPDGPTDTQYF